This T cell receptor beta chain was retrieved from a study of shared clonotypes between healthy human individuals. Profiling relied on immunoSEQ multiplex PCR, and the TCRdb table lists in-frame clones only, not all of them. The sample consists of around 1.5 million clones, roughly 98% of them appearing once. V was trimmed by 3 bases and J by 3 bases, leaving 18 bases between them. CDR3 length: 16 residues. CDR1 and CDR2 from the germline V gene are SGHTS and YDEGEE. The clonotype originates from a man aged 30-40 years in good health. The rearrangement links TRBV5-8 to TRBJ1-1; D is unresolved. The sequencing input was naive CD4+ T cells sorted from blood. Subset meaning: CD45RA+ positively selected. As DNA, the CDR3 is TGTGCCAGCAGCTCCCGGCCCGGCGGGAGGGACACTGAAGCTTTCTTT. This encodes CASSSRPGGRDTEAFF.